This entry concerns a single T cell receptor (beta chain). Its recognized antigen is unknown. The record has no base qualities; no much larger clone is one base away. TCRbeta CDR3 regions were amplified from genomic DNA using the immunoSEQ Assay, a bias-controlled multiplex PCR. As for how the authors treated the data: The number of nucleated cells in each sample was estimated by amplification of reference gene primers within the assay. To quantify the absolute abundance of each unique TCRbeta CDR3 rearrangement, sequence reads were collapsed and filtered. For each sample, productive Simpson clonality was calculated as the square root of Simpson's diversity index across productive rearrangements. The table was pulled from immuneACCESS by TCRdb, which kept in-frame rearrangements only. Such tables lose some clones; where checked, under half of the loss comes from unresolved V genes, and the rest has no known cause. The DNA gave D and trimming, while V, J and clone size come from that table. This sample has over 90,000 clones in its table, and less than 90% of those were observed once. Approximately 6.2% of the sample is taken by the ten largest.

This sample was taken from a study of blood T cell repertoires in COVID-19 (dated by TCRdb to the early 2020s). Background on the whole study: Samples covering the acute and convalescent phases of COVID-19 were provided by collaborators in the United States, Italy and Spain. The prospective study material was composed of cDNA or gDNA derived from T cells, B-cell-depleted T cells, or PBMCs. The dataset comprised deeply sampled blood TCRbeta repertoires from subjects exposed to, actively infected with, or recovered from COVID-19. A freely available public database, intended as a resource for researchers studying the immune response to SARS-CoV-2, is where the repertoires were released. Samples came from the ongoing ImmuneRACE study (first 160 participants) plus 1,254 subjects from 6 global collaborators. Nearly every sample came with metadata listing a de-identified subject ID, COVID-19 status, age in years and sex. Where available, HLA class I and class II types were obtained from metadata supplied by the sample provider rather than from assay-based typing. What the study reported, not specific to this receptor: How much clinical and demographic metadata was included differed by source and by participant, and the metadata was provided uncurated.

CDR1 and CDR2 (SGHDT, YYEEEE) derive from the germline V gene. Relative to germline, V is 4 bases shorter and J is 4 bases shorter, with 20 bases between their ends. There are 16 amino acids in the CDR3, from cysteine to phenylalanine inclusive. Just CDR3 DNA is preserved here, 48 bases in frame from base 1. Each collaborating institution followed its own protocols to collect whole blood in K2EDTA tubes. For TCRbeta analysis, collaborators shipped samples as frozen whole blood, isolated PBMCs, or DNA extracted from either of those sample types. The chain uses TRBV5-6 and TRBJ1-1; the D gene is perhaps TRBD1, on 5 matching bases. This clonotype originated in a human donor in a cohort sampled during active COVID-19. Sequenced input: peripheral blood. In nucleotide form, the sequence is TGTGCCAGCAGCCCGACGCGGGGGGGGTCGAGCACTGAAGCTTTCTTT. Its amino acids are CASSPTRGGSSTEAFF. Reference TRBV5-6 and TRBJ1-1 proteins supply the regions before and after the CDR3; the full variable domain is: DAGVTQSPTHLIKTRGQQVTLRCSPKSGHDTVSWYQQALGQGPQFIFQYYEEEERQRGNFPDRFSGHQFPNYSSELNVNALLLGDSALYLCASSPTRGGSSTEAFFGQGTRLTVV.